The 4 T cell receptor beta chains below were found in one sample sequenced in a study of blood T cell repertoires in COVID-19. TCRdb keeps only in-frame clones here, not all; method: immunoSEQ multiplex PCR. Of fewer than 300,000 clones detected, 80% to 90% appear once; the ten largest clones hold 3.5% to 5.5%. The sample consisted of PBMCs or T cells enriched from blood (not recorded which). The receptor source for this set is a woman under 40 who had recovered from COVID-19.

J is TRBJ2-7 and V is TRBV28; D ambiguous. V was trimmed by 3 bases and J by 7 bases, leaving 10 bases between them. The CDR3 spans 12 residues. Germline lookup yields CDR1 MDHEN and CDR2 SYDVKM. CDR3 sequence: CASSFDAIEQYF. The DNA of the CDR3 is TGTGCCAGCAGTTTTGATGCTATAGAGCAGTACTTC. The variable domain in full, completed from reference TRBV28 and TRBJ2-7, reads DVKVTQSSRYLVKRTGEKVFLECVQDMDHENMFWYRQDPGLGLRLIYFSYDVKMKEKGDIPEGYSVSREKKERFSLILESASTNQTSMYLCASSFDAIEQYFGPGTRLTVT.

This chain connects TRBV18 to TRBJ2-5; 7 bases match TRBD2. The trim removed 1 base at V and 5 bases at J, leaving 7 bases unmatched. CDR3 length: 15 amino acids. Germline CDR1 reads KGHSH; CDR2 reads LQKENI. CDR3: CASSPLGGTGETQYF. The CDR3 region has the DNA TGTGCCAGCTCACCACTCGGGGGGACGGGGGAGACCCAGTACTTC.

Here the CDR3 reads CASSIWDSNYGYTF. In DNA form, the CDR3 reads TGTGCCAGTAGTATCTGGGACAGCAACTATGGCTACACCTTC. The chain carries TRBV19 and TRBJ1-2, with 7 positions matching TRBD1. CDR1 and CDR2 (germline): LNHDA, SQIVND (reference sequence). The CDR3 sequence is 14 residues long. V dropped 3 bases and J dropped 2; count of bases not matched to a gene: 3.

In DNA, the CDR3 is TGTGCCAGCAGCTCCGGGACAGAAACAGATACGCAGTATTTT. This sequence encodes CASSSGTETDTQYF. The chain links TRBV5-4 to TRBJ2-3; 7 bases line up with TRBD1. Per germline, CDR1 SGHNT and CDR2 YYREEE (reference sequence). The CDR3 extends over 14 amino acids. Unmatched junction bases numbered 4, after V lost 3 bases and J lost 3 bases.